The 18 T cell receptor beta chains below come from one sample, sequenced in a study of blood T cell repertoires in COVID-19. The protocol was immunoSEQ multiplex PCR, while the TCRdb copy is restricted to in-frame clones and leaves out a portion. Of under 250,000 clones in the sample, roughly 83% were seen once. Sequences were obtained from peripheral blood. The receptor source for this set is a woman over 75 with COVID-19, enrolled during active disease.

This clone is a singleton in its sample. This sequence joins TRBV18 and TRBJ2-2; TRBD1 agrees at 7 bases. The germline V gene encodes CDR1 KGHSH and CDR2 LQKENI. The CDR3 contains 17 residues. Germline trimming cut 2 bases from V and 5 bases from J; bases unmatched to any gene: 11. For the CDR3, the DNA is TGTGCCAGCTCACCAAATGTATTTCCAGGGGGAACCGGGGAGCTGTTTTTT. Protein: CASSPNVFPGGTGELFF.

The chain joins TRBV4-1 to TRBJ2-5; TRBD2 agrees at 10 bases. After removal of 0 bases from V and 8 bases from J, the junction contained 18 bases not matched to a gene. The CDR3 loop spans 19 amino acids. CDR1 is MGHRA and CDR2 is YSYEKL in the germline V gene. In DNA, the CDR3 is TGCGCCAGCAGCCAAGATTTCGAGACTAGCGGGTTTACTAAGAGAACCCAGTACTTC. As protein: CASSQDFETSGFTKRTQYF.

The rearrangement joins TRBV28 to TRBJ1-5; a possible D gene is TRBD1 (5 bases). From germline, CDR1 is MDHEN and CDR2 SYDVKM. The CDR3 extends over 13 amino acids. The V end lost 11 bases, the J end lost 6 bases, and 17 bases lay between the germline ends. CDR3 in amino acids: CALREGYGQPQHF. Here the CDR3 DNA reads TGTGCCCTTCGGGAGGGGTATGGTCAGCCCCAGCATTTT.

This clone was seen many times. The CDR3 region has the DNA TGTGCCAGTAGTCCCCCACAGGAAACCGGGGAGCTGTTTTTT. It translates to CASSPPQETGELFF. The rearrangement joins TRBV19 to TRBJ2-2, with a possible D match to TRBD1 (5 bases). The V gene's germline CDR1 is LNHDA and CDR2 SQIVND (reference sequence). The CDR3 contains 14 residues. Trimming took 5 bases from V and 5 from J, leaving 12 bases between them.

The chain carries TRBV28 and TRBJ2-5; 10 bases align to TRBD1. Germline V CDR1 and CDR2: MDHEN, SYDVKM. This CDR3 comprises 15 residues. Trimming took 6 bases from V and 5 from J; bases not matched to a gene: 9. CDR3: CASSLLGTGEETQYF. CDR3 nucleotides: TGTGCCAGCAGCCTACTCGGGACAGGGGAGGAGACCCAGTACTTC.

The genes are TRBV12-5 and TRBJ1-1; TRBD1 matches at 8 bases. The CDR3 consists of 14 residues. Trimming cost V 6 bases and J 4 bases; bases outside gene matches: 7. CDR1 LGHNT and CDR2 FRNRAP come from the germline V gene. The CDR3 sequence: CASGPRTGSTEAFF. CDR3 coding DNA: TGTGCTAGTGGCCCCAGGACAGGGAGCACTGAAGCTTTCTTT.

The chain links TRBV18 to TRBJ2-7; 14 bases match TRBD2. Germline CDR1 KGHSH, CDR2 LQKENI. This CDR3 has 16 amino acids. Trimming took 3 bases from V and 5 from J; bases not matched to a gene: 6. The CDR3 protein is CASSPRLAGGQDEQYF. The CDR3 nucleotides read TGTGCCAGCTCACCGCGACTAGCGGGGGGGCAGGACGAGCAGTACTTC.

J is TRBJ1-2 and V is TRBV30; TRBD1 might be the D (5 bases). Germline V CDR1 and CDR2: GTSNPN, SVGIG (reference sequence). The CDR3 spans 13 residues. V shed 2 bases and J shed 5 bases, with 12 bases lying between them. CDR3 nucleotides: TGTGCCTGGAGTCCTCAGGGTGGTTATGGCTACACCTTC. Protein sequence: CAWSPQGGYGYTF.

The chain couples TRBV5-6 to TRBJ1-1, with 9 bases lining up with TRBD1. Unmatched junction bases numbered 12, after V lost 0 bases and J lost 6 bases. Looked up from germline, CDR1 is SGHDT and CDR2 is YYEEEE. CDR3 size: 17 residues. The CDR3: CASSLGTGGGGGAEAFF. The CDR3 bases are TGTGCCAGCAGCTTGGGAACAGGGGGCGGAGGAGGGGCTGAAGCTTTCTTT.

The chain carries TRBV5-4 and TRBJ2-4; D is unresolved. Trimming cost V 4 bases and J 0 bases, with 11 bases left between them. The CDR3 covers 15 residues. Germline CDR1 SGHNT, CDR2 YYREEE (reference sequence). The CDR3 DNA reads TGTGCCAGCAGCACCGGTGAGGTAGCCAAAAACATTCAGTACTTC. Its protein product is CASSTGEVAKNIQYF.

V gene TRBV25-1 combines with J gene TRBJ2-5; D call uncertain. Per the germline V gene, CDR1 is MGHDK and CDR2 is SYGVNS. The CDR3 sequence is 13 residues long. Trimming removed 3 bases from V and 2 bases from J, with 7 bases in between. The CDR3, as DNA: TGTGCCAGCAGTGACAGTAATCAAGAGACCCAGTACTTC. This codes for CASSDSNQETQYF.

The chain employs TRBV2 and TRBJ1-5, with TRBD1 matching 9 bases. V lost 5 bases to trimming and J lost 2 bases; unmatched junction nucleotides: 10. The germline CDR1 and CDR2 sequences are SNHLY and FYNNEI. The CDR3 runs 17 residues. DNA of the CDR3: TGTGCCAGCAGTCCCGGGACAGGGTACGAGGGCAATCAGCCCCAGCATTTT. It encodes CASSPGTGYEGNQPQHF.

The chain uses TRBV5-1 and TRBJ2-3; 11 bases line up with TRBD2. V lost 3 bases and J lost 6; bases outside the gene matches: 3. Germline-derived CDR1 and CDR2 are SGHRS and YFSETQ. CDR3 size: 14 residues. The CDR3 sequence is CASSSSGGRDTQYF. For the CDR3, the DNA is TGCGCCAGCAGCTCTAGCGGGGGGAGGGATACGCAGTATTTT. Based on the CDR3 plus reference TRBV5-1 and TRBJ2-3, the full variable domain is KAGVTQTPRYLIKTRGQQVTLSCSPISGHRSVSWYQQTPGQGLQFLFEYFSETQRNKGNFPGRFSGRQFSNSRSEMNVSTLELGDSALYLCASSSSGGRDTQYFGPGTRLTVL.

The chain recombines TRBV12-3 or TRBV12-4 with TRBJ1-1; no clear D gene. CDR3 length: 10 amino acids. V dropped 9 bases and J dropped 5 bases, with 7 bases sitting between them. The CDR3 loop is CASFRTEAFF. Written as DNA, the CDR3 is TGTGCCAGTTTCAGGACTGAAGCTTTCTTT.

This chain connects TRBV3-1 (or the pseudogene TRBV3-2) to TRBJ1-5; no clear D. Trimming shortened V by 3 bases and J by 9 bases, and 9 bases separated the two germline ends. The CDR3 has 12 residues. The germline V gene has CDR1 LGHDT and CDR2 YNNKEL (reference sequence). CDR3 protein: CASSQGVGPQHF. The CDR3 nucleotides are TGTGCCAGCAGCCAGGGAGTCGGGCCCCAGCATTTT.

This clone appeared a few times. The chain joins TRBV13 to TRBJ1-3; the match to TRBD1 covers 9 bases. The junction had 5 bases not matched to a gene; V was cut back by 5 bases and J by 3 bases. Looked up from germline, CDR1 is PRHDT and CDR2 is FYEKMQ (reference sequence). This CDR3 spans 15 amino acids. CDR3 sequence (DNA): TGTGCCAGCAGCGCAACAGGGGGCGGTGGAAACACCATATATTTT. This encodes CASSATGGGGNTIYF.

This chain uses TRBV2 with TRBJ1-1, with D maybe TRBD1 (5 bases). The CDR3 covers 14 residues. In germline, CDR1 is SNHLY, CDR2 FYNNEI. V dropped 9 bases and J dropped 0 bases, with 14 bases sitting between them. CDR3 protein: CASKDGGMNTEAFF. The CDR3, as DNA: TGTGCCAGTAAGGACGGGGGTATGAACACTGAAGCTTTCTTT.

The rearrangement joins TRBV5-4 to TRBJ2-5, with 7 bases fitting TRBD1. Germline V gene lookup returns CDR1 SGHNT and CDR2 YYREEE (reference sequence). The ends lost 0 bases at V and 6 bases at J; junction bases unmatched: 5. The length of the CDR3 is 14 residues. CDR3 sequence: CASSLDRGFQTQYF. The CDR3 DNA reads TGTGCCAGCAGCTTGGACAGGGGATTTCAGACCCAGTACTTC.